This T cell receptor beta chain was identified during a study of blood T cell repertoires in COVID-19. In the study's own analysis: The authors estimated nucleated cell counts from reference gene primer amplification. TCRdb's table, derived via immunoSEQ multiplex PCR, lists solely in-frame clones and lacks some. That table is the source of V, J and clone size, and D and trimming were worked out from the DNA. The profile shows roughly 220,000 clones, 80% to 90% of them singletons. Looked up from germline, CDR1 is KGHSH and CDR2 is LQKENI. CDR3 length: 14 amino acids. Trimming removed 1 base from V and 10 bases from J, with 17 bases in between.

This clonotype originated in a woman aged 60-75 years who had recovered from COVID-19. V usage is TRBV18 and J usage is TRBJ2-7; TRBD2 is a possible D gene (5 bases). The sample consisted of peripheral blood. CDR3 in amino acids: CASSPLPRGIEQYF. Here the CDR3 DNA reads TGTGCCAGCTCACCACTACCACGGGGAATTGAACAGTACTTC.